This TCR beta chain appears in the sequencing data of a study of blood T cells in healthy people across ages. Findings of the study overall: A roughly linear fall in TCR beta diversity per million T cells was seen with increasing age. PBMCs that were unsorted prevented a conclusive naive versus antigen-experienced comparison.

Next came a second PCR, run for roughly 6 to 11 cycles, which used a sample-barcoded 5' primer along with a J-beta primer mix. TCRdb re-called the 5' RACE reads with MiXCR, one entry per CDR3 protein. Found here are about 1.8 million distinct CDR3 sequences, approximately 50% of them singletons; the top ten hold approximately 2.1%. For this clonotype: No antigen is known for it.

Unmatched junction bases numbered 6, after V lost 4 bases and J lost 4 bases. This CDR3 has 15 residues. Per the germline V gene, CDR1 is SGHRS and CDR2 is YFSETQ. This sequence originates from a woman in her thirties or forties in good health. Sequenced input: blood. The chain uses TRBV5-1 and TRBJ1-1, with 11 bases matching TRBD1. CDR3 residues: CASSGGTGGATEAFF. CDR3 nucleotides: TGCGCCAGCAGCGGAGGGACAGGGGGAGCCACTGAAGCTTTCTTT.